What follows is one T cell receptor beta chain and its context. All donors participated as healthy donors of bone marrow. V trimming: 10 bases; J trimming: 3 bases; junction bases outside the gene matches: 20. The CDR3 loop spans 18 amino acids. Germline CDR1 reads SNHLY; CDR2 reads FYNNEI. The data derive from a study of cytomegalovirus exposure and HLA in healthy donors. PCR used 60 Vbeta primers and 13 Jbeta primers. Assay used: immunoSEQ multiplex PCR; TCRdb lists only in-frame clones, some missing. The repertoire holds over 130,000 clones, with 80% to 85% as singletons. This TCR came from a female donor in good health and CMV-seronegative. The material sequenced was PBMCs. The chain is built from TRBV2 and TRBJ2-1; 8 nucleotides match TRBD2. CDR3 region: CAKQGREGQRGIYNEQFF. As DNA, the CDR3 is TGTGCCAAGCAGGGACGGGAGGGCCAAAGGGGGATCTACAATGAGCAGTTCTTC.